The clone carrying this TCR beta chain was seen a few times. Its specificity is unknown. This entry comes from a study of response to subunit inactivated influenza vaccine. The V and J ends lost 0 bases and 5 bases respectively, with 10 bases between them. CDR3 length: 14 residues. In germline, CDR1 is MNHEY, CDR2 SVGAGI. TCRdb called the RT-PCR reads again in MiXCR, with one record for every CDR3 protein. The top ten clones hold 9.5% to 13% of a sample with over 300,000 distinct CDR3 sequences, around a fifth of them seen once. Study findings and constraints: It was suggested by the authors that few new T cells are recruited by each seasonal influenza vaccination.

This material consisted of PBMCs from blood, taken around 22 months after vaccination. This chain joins TRBV6-5 and TRBJ1-1; the D is unclear. The clonotype originates from a man aged 50 to 75 who received an inactivated influenza vaccine. The chain's CDR3 is CASSYSDIGTEAFF. The CDR3 coding sequence is TGTGCCAGCAGTTACTCCGACATTGGTACTGAAGCTTTCTTT.